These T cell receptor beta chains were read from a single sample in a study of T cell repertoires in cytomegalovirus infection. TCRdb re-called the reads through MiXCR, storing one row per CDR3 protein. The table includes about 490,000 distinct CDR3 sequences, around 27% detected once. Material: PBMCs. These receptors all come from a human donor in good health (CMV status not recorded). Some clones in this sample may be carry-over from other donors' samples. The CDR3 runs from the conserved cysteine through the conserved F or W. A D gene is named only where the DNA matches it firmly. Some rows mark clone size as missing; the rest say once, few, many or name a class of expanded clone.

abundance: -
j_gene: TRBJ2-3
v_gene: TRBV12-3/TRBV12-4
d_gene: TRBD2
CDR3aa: CASSVAGVSTDTQYF
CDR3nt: TGTGCCAGCAGTGTAGCGGGAGTCAGCACAGATACGCAGTATTTT

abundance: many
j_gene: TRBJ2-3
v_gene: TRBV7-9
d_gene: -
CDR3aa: CASSPPWGPPDTQYF
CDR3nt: TGTGCCAGCAGCCCGCCTTGGGGACCGCCAGATACGCAGTATTTT

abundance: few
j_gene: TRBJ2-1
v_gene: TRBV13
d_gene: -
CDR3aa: CASSIRVLANEQFF
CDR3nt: TGTGCCAGCAGTATTAGAGTTCTGGCCAATGAGCAGTTCTTC

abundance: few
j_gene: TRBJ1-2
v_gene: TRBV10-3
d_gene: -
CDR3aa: CATGRGEGYTF
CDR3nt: TGTGCCACCGGGAGGGGAGAGGGCTACACCTTC

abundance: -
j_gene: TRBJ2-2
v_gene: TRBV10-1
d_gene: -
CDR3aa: CASSESGMNTGELFF
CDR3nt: TGCGCCAGCAGTGAGAGTGGGATGAACACCGGGGAGCTGTTTTTT

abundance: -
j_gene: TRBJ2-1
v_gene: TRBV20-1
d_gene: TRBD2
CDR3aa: CSARPRTSGSLYNEQFF
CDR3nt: TGCAGTGCTAGACCCCGGACTAGCGGGAGTTTATACAATGAGCAGTTCTTC

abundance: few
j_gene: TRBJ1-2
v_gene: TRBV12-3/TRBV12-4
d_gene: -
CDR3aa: CASSLAVANYGYTF
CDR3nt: TGTGCCAGCAGTTTGGCGGTAGCTAACTATGGCTACACCTTC

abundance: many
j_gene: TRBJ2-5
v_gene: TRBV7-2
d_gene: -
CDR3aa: CASSLGRQRETQYF
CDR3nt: TGTGCCAGCAGCTTGGGCCGACAGAGGGAGACCCAGTACTTC

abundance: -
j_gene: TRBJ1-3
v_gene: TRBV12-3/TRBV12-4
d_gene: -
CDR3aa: CASSFSGLGNTIYF
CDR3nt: TGTGCCAGCAGTTTCTCGGGGCTTGGAAACACCATATATTTT

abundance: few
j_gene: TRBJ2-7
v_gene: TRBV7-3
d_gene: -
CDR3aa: CASSLYPESSYEQYF
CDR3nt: TGTGCCAGCAGCTTATACCCCGAGAGCTCCTACGAGCAGTACTTC

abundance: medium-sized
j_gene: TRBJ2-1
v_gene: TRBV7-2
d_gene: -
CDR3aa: CASSAAGRVEQFF
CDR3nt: TGTGCCAGCAGCGCCGCCGGACGGGTGGAGCAGTTCTTC

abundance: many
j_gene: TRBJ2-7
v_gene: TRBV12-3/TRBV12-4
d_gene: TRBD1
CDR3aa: CASTKTPRDRGNWKTYEQYF
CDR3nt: TGTGCCAGCACCAAAACCCCCCGGGACAGGGGAAACTGGAAAACCTACGAGCAGTACTTC

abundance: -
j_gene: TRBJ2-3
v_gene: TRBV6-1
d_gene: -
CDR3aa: CATRDTVFTQYF
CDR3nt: TGTGCCACCAGGGATACGGTATTTACGCAGTATTTT

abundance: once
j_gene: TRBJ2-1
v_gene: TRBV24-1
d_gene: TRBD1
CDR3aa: CTTSDYSGTGDNEQFF
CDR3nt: TGTACCACCAGTGATTACTCCGGGACAGGGGACAATGAGCAGTTCTTC

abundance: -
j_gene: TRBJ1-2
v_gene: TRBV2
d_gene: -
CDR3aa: CASSEMGRGANYGYTF
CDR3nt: TGTGCCAGCAGTGAGATGGGCAGGGGAGCTAACTATGGCTACACCTTC

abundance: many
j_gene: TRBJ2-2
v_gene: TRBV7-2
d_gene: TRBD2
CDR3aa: CASSSELGTSGAGELFF
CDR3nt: TGTGCCAGCAGCTCCGAATTAGGGACTAGCGGAGCCGGGGAGCTGTTTTTT

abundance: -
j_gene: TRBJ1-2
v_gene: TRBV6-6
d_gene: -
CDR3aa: CASSGAGRDLNYGYTF
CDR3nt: TGTGCCAGCAGTGGGGCAGGACGCGACCTGAACTATGGCTACACCTTC

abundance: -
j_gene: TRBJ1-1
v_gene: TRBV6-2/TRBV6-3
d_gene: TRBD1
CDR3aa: CASRDRGRTEAFF
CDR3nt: TGTGCCAGCAGGGACAGGGGGCGGACTGAAGCTTTCTTT

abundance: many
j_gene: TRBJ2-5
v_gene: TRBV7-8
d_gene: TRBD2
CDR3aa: CASNEGLAGIETQYF
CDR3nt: TGTGCCAGCAACGAGGGACTAGCGGGAATTGAGACCCAGTACTTC

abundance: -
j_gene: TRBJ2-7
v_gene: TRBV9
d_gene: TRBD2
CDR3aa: CASSVGERELEQYF
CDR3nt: TGTGCCAGCAGCGTAGGAGAGCGGGAGCTCGAGCAGTACTTC

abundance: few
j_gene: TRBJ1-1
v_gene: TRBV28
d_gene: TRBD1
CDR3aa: CASSLTGTGAFF
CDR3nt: TGTGCCAGCAGCCTGACCGGGACAGGAGCTTTCTTT

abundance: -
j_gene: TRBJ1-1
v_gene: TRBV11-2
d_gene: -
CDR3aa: CASRRTQITEAFF
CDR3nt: TGTGCCAGCAGACGTACCCAAATCACTGAAGCTTTCTTT

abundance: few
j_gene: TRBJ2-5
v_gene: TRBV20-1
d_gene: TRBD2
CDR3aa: CSARRLAGGATQYF
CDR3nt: TGCAGTGCTCGACGGCTAGCGGGAGGAGCGACCCAGTACTTC

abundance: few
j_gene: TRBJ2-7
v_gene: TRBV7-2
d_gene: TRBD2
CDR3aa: CASRTSGGGYEQYF
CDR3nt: TGTGCCAGCAGAACTAGCGGGGGGGGATACGAGCAGTACTTC

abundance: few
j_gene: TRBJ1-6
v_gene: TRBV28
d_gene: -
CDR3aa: CASSPTGSGSPLHF
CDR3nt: TGTGCCAGCAGTCCAACAGGGTCTGGTTCACCCCTCCACTTT

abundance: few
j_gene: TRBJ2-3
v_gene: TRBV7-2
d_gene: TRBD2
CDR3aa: CASRGGVGTDTQYF
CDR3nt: TGTGCTAGTCGGGGGGGAGTGGGCACAGATACGCAGTATTTT

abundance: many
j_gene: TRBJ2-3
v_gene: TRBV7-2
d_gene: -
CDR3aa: CASSFGWEWADTQYF
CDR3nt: TGTGCCAGCAGCTTTGGTTGGGAGTGGGCAGATACGCAGTATTTT

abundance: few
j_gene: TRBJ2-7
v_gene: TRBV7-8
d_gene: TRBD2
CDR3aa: CASSLLSGSGGNEQYF
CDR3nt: TGTGCCAGCAGTTTACTAAGCGGGAGCGGAGGGAACGAGCAGTACTTC

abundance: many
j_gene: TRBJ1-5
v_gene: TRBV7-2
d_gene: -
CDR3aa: CASRGTDSNQPQHF
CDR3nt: TGTGCCAGCCGGGGTACGGATAGCAATCAGCCCCAGCATTTT

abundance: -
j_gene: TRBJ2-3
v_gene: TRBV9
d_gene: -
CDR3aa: CASSAYQSTDTQYF
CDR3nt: TGTGCCAGCAGCGCCTACCAGAGCACAGATACGCAGTATTTT

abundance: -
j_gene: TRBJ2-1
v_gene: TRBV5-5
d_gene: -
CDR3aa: CASSPFGGEQFF
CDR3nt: TGTGCCAGCAGCCCCTTTGGAGGAGAGCAGTTCTTC

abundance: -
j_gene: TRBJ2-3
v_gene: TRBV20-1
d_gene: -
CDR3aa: CSASHDSPVGGTQYF
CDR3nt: TGCAGTGCTAGTCACGACTCCCCGGTGGGAGGTACGCAGTATTTT

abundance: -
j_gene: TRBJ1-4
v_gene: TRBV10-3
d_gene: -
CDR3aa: CATAAGGQYEKLFF
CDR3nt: TGTGCCACTGCGGCGGGGGGCCAATATGAAAAACTGTTTTTT

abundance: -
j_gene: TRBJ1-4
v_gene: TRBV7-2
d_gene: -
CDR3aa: CASSLVDEGKLFF
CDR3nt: TGTGCCAGCAGCTTAGTGGACGAGGGAAAACTGTTTTTT

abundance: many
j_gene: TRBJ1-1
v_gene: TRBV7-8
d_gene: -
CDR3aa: CASSLGHSNSEAFF
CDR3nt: TGTGCCAGCAGCTTAGGACATTCGAACAGTGAAGCTTTCTTT

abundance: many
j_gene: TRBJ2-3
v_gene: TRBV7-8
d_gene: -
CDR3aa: CASSTPPGLATDTQYF
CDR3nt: TGTGCCAGCAGCACGCCGCCGGGGCTAGCGACAGATACGCAGTATTTT

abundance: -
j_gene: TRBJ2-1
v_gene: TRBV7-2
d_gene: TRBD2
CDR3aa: CASSAPGLAGVGSYNEQFF
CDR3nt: TGTGCCAGCAGCGCCCCGGGACTAGCGGGAGTTGGTTCCTACAATGAGCAGTTCTTC

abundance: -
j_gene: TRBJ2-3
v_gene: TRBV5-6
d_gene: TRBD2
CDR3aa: CASSPTSGTSDTQYF
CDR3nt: TGTGCCAGCAGCCCGACTAGCGGGACCTCAGATACGCAGTATTTT

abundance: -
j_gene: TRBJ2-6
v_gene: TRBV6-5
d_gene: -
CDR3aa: CASSYSEPGANVLTF
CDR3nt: TGTGCCAGCAGTTACTCCGAGCCTGGGGCCAACGTCCTGACTTTC

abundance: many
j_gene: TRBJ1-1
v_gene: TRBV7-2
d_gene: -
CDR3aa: CASSSRPSSNTEAFF
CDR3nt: TGTGCCAGCAGCTCCCGGCCCTCTTCGAACACTGAAGCTTTCTTT

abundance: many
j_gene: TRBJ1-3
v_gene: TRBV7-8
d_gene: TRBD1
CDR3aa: CASSFNTQGVKGNTIYF
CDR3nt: TGTGCCAGCAGCTTTAACACACAGGGGGTTAAGGGAAACACCATATATTTT

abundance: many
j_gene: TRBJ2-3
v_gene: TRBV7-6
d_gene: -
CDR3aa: CASSPWDVSYTDTQYF
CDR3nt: TGTGCCAGCAGCCCATGGGACGTCTCCTACACAGATACGCAGTATTTT

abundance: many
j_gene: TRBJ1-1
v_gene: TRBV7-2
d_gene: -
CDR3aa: CASSPPGSRAFF
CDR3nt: TGTGCCAGCAGCCCCCCCGGATCGCGGGCTTTCTTT

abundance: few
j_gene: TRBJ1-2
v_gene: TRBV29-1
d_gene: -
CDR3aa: CSVGLRVIIYGYTF
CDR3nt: TGCAGCGTCGGTCTTAGGGTTATCATCTATGGCTACACCTTC

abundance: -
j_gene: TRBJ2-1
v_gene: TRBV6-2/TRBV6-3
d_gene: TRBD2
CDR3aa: CASSLTSGTGEQFF
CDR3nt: TGTGCCAGCAGCCTGACTAGCGGGACGGGTGAGCAGTTCTTC

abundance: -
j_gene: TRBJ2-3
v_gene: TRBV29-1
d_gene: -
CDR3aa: CSVEIASTDTQYF
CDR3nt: TGCAGCGTTGAAATAGCTAGCACAGATACGCAGTATTTT

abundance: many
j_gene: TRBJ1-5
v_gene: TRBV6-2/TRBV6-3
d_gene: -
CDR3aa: CASKNDRSNQPQHF
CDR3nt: TGTGCCAGCAAAAATGATCGGAGCAATCAGCCCCAGCATTTT

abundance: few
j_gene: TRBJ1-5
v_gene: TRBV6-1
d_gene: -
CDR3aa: CASSEAGNQPQHF
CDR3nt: TGTGCCAGCAGTGAGGCAGGGAATCAGCCCCAGCATTTT

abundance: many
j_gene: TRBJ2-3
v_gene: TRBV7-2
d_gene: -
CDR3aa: CASIGEVGTDTQYF
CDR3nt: TGTGCCAGCATAGGGGAGGTGGGCACAGATACGCAGTATTTT

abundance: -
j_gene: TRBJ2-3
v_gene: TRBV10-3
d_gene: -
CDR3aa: CANAGLSTDTQYF
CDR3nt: TGTGCCAACGCGGGGCTCAGTACGGATACGCAGTATTTT

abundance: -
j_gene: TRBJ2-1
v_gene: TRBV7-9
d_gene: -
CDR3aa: CASSSFGTTYNEQFF
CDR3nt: TGTGCCAGCAGCTCATTTGGGACCACCTACAATGAGCAGTTCTTC

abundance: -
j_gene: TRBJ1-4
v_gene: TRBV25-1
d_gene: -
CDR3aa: CASRGGGGQKLFF
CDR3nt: TGTGCCAGCAGGGGCGGTGGGGGCCAAAAACTGTTTTTT

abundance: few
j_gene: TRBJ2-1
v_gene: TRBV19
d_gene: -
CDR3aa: CASSNIGLYNEQFF
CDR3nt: TGTGCCAGTAGTAATATCGGCCTTTACAATGAGCAGTTCTTC

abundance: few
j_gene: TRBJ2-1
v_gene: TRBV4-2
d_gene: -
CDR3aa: CASSQVSLLGTLYNEQFF
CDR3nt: TGTGCCAGCAGCCAAGTCTCTCTTCTAGGGACACTGTACAATGAGCAGTTCTTC